Presented here are 31 T cell receptor beta chains from one specimen sequenced in a study of OX40 agonist ivuxolimab in advanced cancers. Sequencing used immunoSEQ multiplex PCR; TCRdb keeps in-frame clones, though not all of them. The repertoire holds some 90,000 clones, 90% to 95% seen once, with 0.7% to 0.95% in the top ten. The material was CD4+ or CD8+ T cells sorted from blood, obtained in a trial of the OX40 agonist ivuxolimab. These TCRs come from an adult with an advanced solid tumor such as melanoma, head and neck, liver or kidney cancer.

V gene TRBV28 combines with J gene TRBJ2-3; D gene ambiguous. V lost 2 bases, J lost 5 bases, and 8 bases lay in between. The CDR3 is made up of 13 amino acids. The V gene's germline CDR1 is MDHEN and CDR2 SYDVKM. CDR3 residues: CASSLVGLDTQYF. Here the CDR3 DNA reads TGTGCCAGCAGTTTAGTAGGTTTAGATACGCAGTATTTT.

The chain combines TRBV19 with TRBJ1-4, with TRBD1 identical over 8 bases. J was trimmed by 5 bases and V by 1 base; bases with no gene match: 12. Per germline, CDR1 LNHDA and CDR2 SQIVND (reference sequence). The CDR3 extends over 18 amino acids. CDR3 amino acids: CASSIAPPGQGRNEKLFF. The CDR3 bases are TGTGCCAGTAGTATAGCCCCCCCCGGACAGGGCCGCAATGAAAAACTGTTTTTT.

The chain joins TRBV19 to TRBJ1-4; D is undetermined. There are 13 residues in the CDR3. V was pared by 3 bases and J by 7 bases, with 9 bases between. Germline V gene data show CDR1 as LNHDA and CDR2 as SQIVND (reference sequence). DNA of the CDR3: TGTGCCAGTAGTATCCGGCGTGGTGAAAAACTGTTTTTT. Translation: CASSIRRGEKLFF. Based on the CDR3 plus reference TRBV19 and TRBJ1-4, the full variable domain is DGGITQSPKYLFRKEGQNVTLSCEQNLNHDAMYWYRQDPGQGLRLIYYSQIVNDFQKGDIAEGYSVSREKKESFPLTVTSAQKNPTAFYLCASSIRRGEKLFFGSGTQLSVL.

The CDR3 DNA sequence: TGTGCCAGCAGTTTATATTTGTCGGACAGGGGGGCCTACGAGCAGTACTTC. Encoded protein: CASSLYLSDRGAYEQYF. The chain has TRBV28 and TRBJ2-7; 10 nucleotides match TRBD1. Germline-derived CDR1 and CDR2 are MDHEN and SYDVKM. The V gene end was trimmed by 1 base and the J gene end by 2 bases; junction bases not matched to a gene: 8. CDR3 length equals 17 residues.

The V call is TRBV6-1, the J call TRBJ2-7; perhaps TRBD2 as D (5 bases). The CDR3 consists of 12 residues. Germline V CDR1 and CDR2: MNHNS, SASEGT. The V end lost 5 bases, the J end lost 7 bases, and 12 bases lay between the germline ends. Here the CDR3 reads CASSQRRWEQYF. CDR3 nucleotides: TGTGCCAGCAGTCAGCGGCGTTGGGAGCAGTACTTC.

This chain uses TRBV27 with TRBJ1-1; a possible D gene is TRBD1 (5 bases). The CDR3 has 14 residues. The germline V gene has CDR1 MNHEY and CDR2 SMNVEV (reference sequence). Trimming removed 2 bases from V and 1 base from J, with 8 bases in between. In nucleotides, the CDR3 is TGTGCCAGCAGTTTACAGGGTGGGAACACTGAAGCTTTCTTT. The encoded protein is CASSLQGGNTEAFF.

V usage is TRBV4-3 and J usage is TRBJ2-7; TRBD1 matches at 9 bases. The CDR3 totals 15 residues. The ends lost 3 bases at V and 3 bases at J; junction bases unmatched: 6. Germline CDR1 reads LGHNA; CDR2 reads YSLEER. CDR3 in DNA: TGCGCCAGCAGCCAGGCCGGGACAGGGTTCTACGAGCAGTACTTC. Its protein product is CASSQAGTGFYEQYF.

The chain is built from TRBV11-3 and TRBJ2-7; the match to TRBD1 covers 9 bases. The germline V gene has CDR1 SGHNT and CDR2 YENEEA. The CDR3 consists of 15 residues. J gave up 1 base and V 7 bases, and 8 bases lay outside the gene matches. CDR3 amino acids: CASTIGGTGSYEQYF. In DNA form, the CDR3 reads TGTGCCAGCACCATTGGGGGGACAGGGTCCTACGAGCAGTACTTC.

The gene calls are TRBV27 and TRBJ2-7; 7 bases are a match to TRBD1. Germline-derived CDR1 and CDR2 are MNHEY and SMNVEV (reference sequence). The CDR3 contains 14 residues. J lost 0 bases, V lost 6 bases, and 5 bases had no gene match. This chain's CDR3 is CASSPDRTSYEQYF. Here the CDR3 DNA reads TGTGCCAGCAGCCCGGACAGGACCTCCTACGAGCAGTACTTC.

The chain employs TRBV19 and TRBJ2-7, with a possible D match to TRBD2 (6 bases). V was shortened by 2 bases and J by 3 bases, with 11 bases between the two germline ends. Germline assignment: CDR1 LNHDA and CDR2 SQIVND (reference sequence). The CDR3 has 14 residues. The CDR3 coding sequence is TGTGCCAGTAGTATACGCCGCGGGAACTACGAGCAGTACTTC. Translation gives CASSIRRGNYEQYF.

This rearrangement joins TRBV19 to TRBJ2-3, with 7 bases that match TRBD2. J lost 3 bases, V lost 6 bases, and 9 bases had no gene match. Germline V gene data show CDR1 as LNHDA and CDR2 as SQIVND (reference sequence). The length of the CDR3 is 15 residues. DNA of the CDR3: TGTGCCAGTAGCCTCGGGGGGAGCGGGACAGATACGCAGTATTTT. Translation gives CASSLGGSGTDTQYF.

V is TRBV7-4 and J is TRBJ1-1, with D possibly TRBD1 on 5 matching bases. Germline V gives CDR1 SGHVT, CDR2 SQSDAQ. Trimming took off 2 bases at V and 7 bases at J, with 14 bases between the two ends. The CDR3 sequence is 14 residues long. The CDR3 region has the DNA TGTGCCAGCAGCTTAACCAGGGAAGTTGGTGAAGCTTTCTTT. It is translated as CASSLTREVGEAFF.

The chain combines TRBV7-2 with TRBJ1-1; possible D gene TRBD1, 5 bases. V lost 5 bases and J 1 base, leaving 8 bases between the germline ends. The CDR3 is made up of 13 amino acids. Germline V gene sequence: CDR1 SGHTA, CDR2 FQGNSA. The CDR3 nucleotides read TGTGCCAGCAGCGCGACAGCGAACACTGAAGCTTTCTTT. It encodes CASSATANTEAFF.

The V gene is TRBV6-5, the J gene TRBJ2-1; D is undetermined. The CDR3 has 13 residues. The V gene lost 7 bases and the J gene lost 4 bases, with 11 bases spanning the gap. Germline lookup yields CDR1 MNHEY and CDR2 SVGAGI. CDR3 in amino acids: CASKPSWYNEQFF. For the CDR3, the DNA is TGTGCCAGCAAGCCCTCCTGGTACAATGAGCAGTTCTTC.

Comment on this clone: The sample carries other DNA sequences with the same CDR3. The chain joins TRBV5-4 to TRBJ2-5; the match to TRBD2 covers 9 bases. Losses at the gene ends were 5 bases for V and 0 bases for J; bases not matched to a gene: 8. Germline V gives CDR1 SGHNT, CDR2 YYREEE (reference sequence). The CDR3 contains 16 residues. The chain's CDR3 is CASRPGLAVNQETQYF. The CDR3 coding sequence is TGTGCCAGCAGGCCGGGACTAGCAGTTAACCAAGAGACCCAGTACTTC. Combining the CDR3 with reference TRBV5-4 and TRBJ2-5 gives the whole variable domain ETGVTQSPTHLIKTRGQQVTLRCSSQSGHNTVSWYQQALGQGPQFIFQYYREEENGRGNFPPRFSGLQFPNYSSELNVNALELDDSALYLCASRPGLAVNQETQYFGPGTRLLVL.

V gene TRBV2 combines with J gene TRBJ1-4, with D unclear. This CDR3 is 11 amino acids long. V dropped 2 bases and J dropped 10 bases, with 5 bases sitting between them. The germline CDR1 and CDR2 sequences are SNHLY and FYNNEI. CDR3 bases: TGTGCCAGCAGTGAATCCGCAAAACTGTTTTTT. The encoded protein is CASSESAKLFF.

This chain links TRBV5-6 with TRBJ1-5, with no clear D. Trimming removed 6 bases at V and 3 bases at J, with 13 bases between. The V gene's germline CDR1 is SGHDT and CDR2 YYEEEE. The CDR3 runs to 14 residues. CDR3 in amino acids: CASTEGQFNQPQHF. CDR3 bases: TGTGCCAGCACAGAAGGGCAGTTCAATCAGCCCCAGCATTTT.

The chain has TRBV5-6 and TRBJ2-7, with D maybe TRBD1 (6 bases). Germline loops: CDR1 SGHDT, CDR2 YYEEEE. Deletions cut 3 bases from V and 2 bases from J, with 6 bases between. There are 12 residues in the CDR3. DNA of the CDR3: TGTGCCAGCAGCTGGACAGCCTACGAGCAGTACTTC. This codes for CASSWTAYEQYF.

The rearrangement uses TRBV10-3 and TRBJ2-3; 11 bases are shared with TRBD2. Trimming took 2 bases from V and 2 from J; bases not matched to a gene: 3. This CDR3 has 16 residues. The germline V gene encodes CDR1 ENHRY and CDR2 SYGVKD. CDR3 in amino acids: CAISEGTSGYTDTQYF. CDR3 coding DNA: TGTGCCATCAGTGAGGGGACTAGCGGCTACACAGATACGCAGTATTTT.

In its sample, this clone was seen once. CDR3 in amino acids: CASSIGGGSFPYEQYF. The CDR3 bases are TGTGCCAGTAGTATAGGCGGGGGGAGCTTTCCCTACGAGCAGTACTTC. This chain joins TRBV19 and TRBJ2-7, with TRBD2 matching 8 bases. The J segment lost 2 bases and the V segment lost 1 base, leaving 7 bases of the junction unmatched. This CDR3 region has 16 residues. Germline V gene data show CDR1 as LNHDA and CDR2 as SQIVND (reference sequence).

This clone was seen a single time. The rearrangement uses TRBV10-3 and TRBJ1-6; D gene uncertain. Between the trimmed V and J ends, which lost 0 bases and 5 bases, there was a span of 11 bases. CDR1 is ENHRY and CDR2 is SYGVKD in the germline V gene. This CDR3 comprises 16 residues. CDR3 sequence reads: CAISESSQADNSPLHF. CDR3 in DNA: TGTGCCATCAGTGAGTCGTCCCAGGCAGATAATTCACCCCTCCACTTT.

V gene TRBV2 combines with J gene TRBJ2-5; 12 bases map to TRBD1. The CDR3 extends over 14 amino acids. Germline trimming cut 6 bases from V and 5 bases from J; bases unmatched to any gene: 4. The germline V gene has CDR1 SNHLY and CDR2 FYNNEI. The CDR3 DNA is TGTGCCAGCAGGGCAGGGACAGGGGGCGAGACCCAGTACTTC. Amino acids: CASRAGTGGETQYF.

This chain connects TRBV19 to TRBJ2-7, with D tentatively TRBD1 or TRBD2 (5 bases each). This CDR3 spans 14 amino acids. V was clipped by 5 bases and J by 5 bases, with 16 bases between them. Per the germline V gene, CDR1 is LNHDA and CDR2 is SQIVND (reference sequence). The CDR3 nucleotides read TGTGCCAGTAGTCATCCCGGGACGGGGAACGAGCAGTACTTC. It codes for CASSHPGTGNEQYF.

V usage is TRBV18 and J usage is TRBJ2-1; D may be TRBD1 (6 bases). Per germline, CDR1 KGHSH and CDR2 LQKENI. V was shortened by 3 bases and J by 2 bases, with 14 bases between the two germline ends. This CDR3 is 16 amino acids long. The CDR3 protein is CASSPAQGRPYNEQFF. The DNA of the CDR3 is TGTGCCAGCTCACCCGCTCAGGGGCGGCCCTACAATGAGCAGTTCTTC.

This chain connects TRBV11-3 to TRBJ1-1; D gene ambiguous. Trimming removed 4 bases from V and 0 bases from J, with 12 bases in between. The germline gives CDR1 SGHNT, CDR2 YENEEA. The CDR3 has 15 amino acids. CDR3 in amino acids: CASSSATNMNTEAFF. The CDR3 DNA reads TGTGCCAGCAGCTCGGCGACGAACATGAACACTGAAGCTTTCTTT. Full variable domain (remainder filled in from reference TRBV11-3 and TRBJ1-1): EAGVVQSPRYKIIEKKQPVAFWCNPISGHNTLYWYLQNLGQGPELLIRYENEEAVDDSQLPKDRFSAERLKGVDSTLKIQPAELGDSAVYLCASSSATNMNTEAFFGQGTRLTVV.

J is TRBJ1-1 and V is TRBV19; D possibly corresponds to TRBD1 (6 bases). The CDR3 runs 15 residues. Germline CDR1 LNHDA, CDR2 SQIVND (reference sequence). Between the trimmed V and J ends, which lost 3 bases and 5 bases, there was a span of 16 bases. The CDR3 region is CASSMGGGWGTEAFF. CDR3 sequence (DNA): TGTGCCAGTAGTATGGGCGGGGGCTGGGGGACTGAAGCTTTCTTT.

The V call is TRBV10-3, the J call TRBJ1-1; 7 positions agree with TRBD1. Trimming cost V 6 bases and J 1 base; bases outside gene matches: 8. The CDR3 consists of 15 residues. The V gene's germline CDR1 is ENHRY and CDR2 SYGVKD. CDR3 in amino acids: CAISDFGTANTEAFF. CDR3 DNA: TGTGCCATCAGCGATTTCGGGACAGCGAACACTGAAGCTTTCTTT.

The chain links TRBV11-1 to TRBJ2-1, with D perhaps matching TRBD2 (5 bases). CDR3 length: 14 amino acids. Trimming stripped 2 bases from V and 4 bases from J, with 9 bases between. Germline CDR1 and CDR2: SGHAT and FQDESV (reference sequence). This CDR3 reads CASSLPGRYNEQFF. The CDR3 coding sequence is TGTGCCAGCAGCTTACCGGGAAGGTACAATGAGCAGTTCTTC.

This clone was seen more than once but under ten times. This chain links TRBV30 with TRBJ2-5; TRBD2 matches at 11 bases. Unmatched junction bases numbered 5, after V lost 2 bases and J lost 0 bases. Per the germline V gene, CDR1 is GTSNPN and CDR2 is SVGIG (reference sequence). There are 16 residues in the CDR3. The CDR3 reads CAWSPGTSGYQETQYF. DNA for the CDR3: TGTGCCTGGAGTCCAGGGACTAGCGGTTACCAAGAGACCCAGTACTTC.

Worth noting for this clone: Other DNA sequences within the sample encode an identical CDR3. The V and J genes are TRBV6-5 and TRBJ2-7; weak D call: TRBD2 (6 bases). Germline V lookup: CDR1 MNHEY, CDR2 SVGAGI. The CDR3 sequence is 14 residues long. Deletions cut 6 bases from V and 6 bases from J, with 18 bases between. The CDR3 nucleotides are TGTGCCAGCAGCGCGAACCGGGAGCCCCTCGAGCAGTACTTC. Protein product: CASSANREPLEQYF.

The chain couples TRBV5-1 to TRBJ1-1, with a possible D match to TRBD1 (6 bases). Germline V gene data show CDR1 as SGHRS and CDR2 as YFSETQ. Trimming shortened V by 5 bases and J by 3 bases, and 14 bases separated the two germline ends. The CDR3 totals 14 residues. CDR3 residues: CASSTYREDTEAFF. The CDR3 DNA is TGCGCCAGCAGTACGTACAGGGAGGACACTGAAGCTTTCTTT.